The 11 T cell receptor beta chains listed next were all sequenced from one sample in a study of T cells in Graves' hyperthyroidism and ophthalmopathy. Amplified regions were TCR beta CDR3 sequences from RNA transcripts. An initial round of RT-PCR targeting the TCR CDR3 relied on the HTBI primer set. MiXCR was run by TCRdb on the multiplex PCR reads, yielding one entry per CDR3 protein. The data contain 600,000 to 650,000 distinct CDR3 sequences, around 15% of them singletons. The sample was blood. The receptors originated from a woman aged 25 to 39 with Graves' hyperthyroidism.

Many counts were recorded for this clonotype. The CDR3 protein is CASSLAGGFTEAFF. CDR3 sequence (DNA): TGTGCCAGCAGCTTAGCAGGGGGGTTCACTGAAGCTTTCTTT. This sequence joins TRBV7-8 and TRBJ1-1; a weak D match, TRBD1 (6 bases). Trimming removed 0 bases from V and 4 bases from J, with 9 bases in between. This CDR3 contains 14 residues. In germline, CDR1 is SGHVS, CDR2 FQNEAQ.

The chain links TRBV20-1 to TRBJ2-1, with 8 bases fitting TRBD1. From germline, CDR1 is DFQATT and CDR2 SNEGSKA (reference sequence). The CDR3 consists of 14 residues. V dropped 6 bases and J dropped 3; count of bases not matched to a gene: 7. The CDR3 protein is CSAKTGVGYNEQFF. The CDR3 coding sequence is TGCAGTGCCAAGACAGGGGTCGGCTACAATGAGCAGTTCTTC.

The chain joins TRBV7-2 to TRBJ2-7, with D perhaps TRBD2 (5 bases). CDR3 length equals 16 residues. Germline values: CDR1 SGHTA, CDR2 FQGNSA. V was trimmed by 1 base and J by 0 bases, leaving 13 bases between them. The CDR3 coding sequence is TGTGCCAGCAGCTTAGAGAACGGCGGGCCCTCCTACGAGCAGTACTTC. Amino acid sequence: CASSLENGGPSYEQYF.

This clonotype was observed at least ten times. The V and J genes are TRBV20-1 and TRBJ2-7, with 8 positions matching TRBD2. The germline V gene encodes CDR1 DFQATT and CDR2 SNEGSKA (reference sequence). The CDR3 length is 15 residues. The V segment lost 5 bases and the J segment 1 base; nucleotides outside the gene matches: 10. This CDR3 reads CSAPSFQRGSYEQYF. In nucleotides, the CDR3 is TGCAGTGCTCCTTCATTCCAGCGGGGGTCCTACGAGCAGTACTTC.

This clonotype occurred a few times. The chain couples TRBV10-3 to TRBJ1-5; 8 nucleotides agree with TRBD1. V shed 6 bases and J 0 bases; nucleotides not matched to a gene: 4. The CDR3 covers 15 residues. Looked up from germline, CDR1 is ENHRY and CDR2 is SYGVKD. CDR3: CAIRPGQDSNQPQHF. The CDR3 DNA sequence: TGTGCCATCAGGCCGGGACAGGATAGCAATCAGCCCCAGCATTTT.

This clonotype was counted many times. The V gene is TRBV12-3 or TRBV12-4, the J gene TRBJ1-1; D not resolved. The length of the CDR3 is 13 residues. V dropped 6 bases and J dropped 7 bases, with 15 bases sitting between them. The CDR3 loop reads CASRAGVRNEAFF. The CDR3 DNA reads as TGTGCCAGCAGGGCCGGGGTGAGAAATGAAGCTTTCTTT.

This clonotype showed up many times. The gene calls are TRBV11-3 and TRBJ2-1; 8 nucleotides line up with TRBD2. The V and J ends lost 1 base and 9 bases, in that order; junction bases with no gene match: 5. Germline V gene lookup returns CDR1 SGHNT and CDR2 YENEEA. The CDR3 is made up of 14 amino acids. This CDR3 reads CASSLAGGPSEQFF. CDR3 DNA: TGTGCCAGCAGCTTAGCGGGAGGGCCAAGTGAGCAGTTCTTC.

This clonotype was detected ten times or more. The chain couples TRBV30 to TRBJ1-1; D is perhaps TRBD1 (5 bases). V dropped 0 bases and J dropped 5 bases, with 13 bases sitting between them. The germline V gene encodes CDR1 GTSNPN and CDR2 SVGIG (reference sequence). The CDR3 is 14 residues long. CDR3 protein: CAWSVRGERTEAFF. Here the CDR3 DNA reads TGTGCCTGGAGTGTACGGGGGGAGCGGACTGAAGCTTTCTTT.

This clonotype was detected ten times or more. The chain joins TRBV30 to TRBJ1-4, with 8 bases fitting TRBD1. Germline CDR1 GTSNPN, CDR2 SVGIG (reference sequence). The CDR3 length is 13 residues. Germline trimming cut 3 bases from V and 7 bases from J; bases unmatched to any gene: 4. In DNA form, the CDR3 reads TGTGCCTGGAGGTGGACAGGGAGTGAAAAACTGTTTTTT. Protein product: CAWRWTGSEKLFF.

This clonotype was counted at least ten times. V gene TRBV24-1 combines with J gene TRBJ2-7; 7 bases match TRBD1. The CDR3 covers 16 residues. Germline lookup yields CDR1 KGHDR and CDR2 SFDVKD. The V and J ends lost 2 bases and 1 base, in that order; junction bases with no gene match: 7. CDR3 protein: CATSDSTGTASYEQYF. Written as DNA, the CDR3 is TGTGCCACCAGTGATTCGACCGGGACAGCTTCCTACGAGCAGTACTTC.

This chain connects TRBV19 to TRBJ2-5; the D is unclear. CDR1 LNHDA and CDR2 SQIVND come from the germline V gene (reference sequence). V lost 7 bases, J lost 7 bases, and 13 bases lay in between. The CDR3 contains 12 residues. The DNA for the CDR3 is TGTGCCAGTAAACTTTCCGTTGGGACCCAGTACTTC. Translating it yields CASKLSVGTQYF.